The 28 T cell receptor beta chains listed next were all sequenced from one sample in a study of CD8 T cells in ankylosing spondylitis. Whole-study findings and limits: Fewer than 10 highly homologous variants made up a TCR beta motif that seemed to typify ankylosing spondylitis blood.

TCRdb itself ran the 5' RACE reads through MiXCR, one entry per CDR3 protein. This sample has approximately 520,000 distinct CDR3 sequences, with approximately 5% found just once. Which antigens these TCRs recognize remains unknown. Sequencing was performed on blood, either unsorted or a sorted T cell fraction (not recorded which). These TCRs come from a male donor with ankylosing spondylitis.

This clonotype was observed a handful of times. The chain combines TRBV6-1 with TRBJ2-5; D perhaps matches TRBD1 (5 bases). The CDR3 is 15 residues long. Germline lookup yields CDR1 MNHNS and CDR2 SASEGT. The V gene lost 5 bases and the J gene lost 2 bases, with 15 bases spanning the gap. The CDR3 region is CASSPQGPRQETQYF. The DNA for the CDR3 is TGTGCCAGCAGTCCCCAGGGTCCGCGACAAGAGACCCAGTACTTC.

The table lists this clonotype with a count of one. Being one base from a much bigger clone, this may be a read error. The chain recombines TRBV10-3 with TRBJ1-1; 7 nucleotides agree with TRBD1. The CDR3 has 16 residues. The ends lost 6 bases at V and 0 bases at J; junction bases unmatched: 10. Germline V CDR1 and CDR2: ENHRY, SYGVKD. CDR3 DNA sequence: TGTGCCATCAGCCTCTTGGGGGGACAGATGAACACTGAAGCTTTCTTT. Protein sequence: CAISLLGGQMNTEAFF.

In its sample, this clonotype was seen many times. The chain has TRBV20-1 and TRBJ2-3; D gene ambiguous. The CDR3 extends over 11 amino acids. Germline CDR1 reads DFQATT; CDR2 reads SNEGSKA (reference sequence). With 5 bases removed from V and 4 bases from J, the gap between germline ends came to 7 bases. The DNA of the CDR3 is TGCAGTGCTTCGGACCCAGATACGCAGTATTTT. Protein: CSASDPDTQYF.

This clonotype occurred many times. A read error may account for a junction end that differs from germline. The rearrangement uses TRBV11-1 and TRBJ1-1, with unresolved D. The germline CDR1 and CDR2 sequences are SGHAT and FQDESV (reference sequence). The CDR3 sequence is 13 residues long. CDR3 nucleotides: TGTGCCAGCAGCTTAGAGGGCCCCTCTGAAACTTTCTTT. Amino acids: CASSLEGPSETFF.

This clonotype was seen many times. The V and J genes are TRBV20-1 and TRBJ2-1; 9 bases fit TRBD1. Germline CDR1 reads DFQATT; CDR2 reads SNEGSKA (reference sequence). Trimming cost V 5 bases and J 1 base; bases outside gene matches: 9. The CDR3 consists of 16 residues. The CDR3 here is CSAPNLGQGSYNEQFF. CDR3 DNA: TGCAGTGCTCCCAACCTCGGACAGGGGTCCTACAATGAGCAGTTCTTC.

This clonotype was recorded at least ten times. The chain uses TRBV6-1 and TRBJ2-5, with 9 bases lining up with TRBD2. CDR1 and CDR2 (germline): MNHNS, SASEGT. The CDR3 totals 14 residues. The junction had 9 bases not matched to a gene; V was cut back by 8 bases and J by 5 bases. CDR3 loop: CASAQAGGGETQYF. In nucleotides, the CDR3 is TGTGCCAGCGCCCAGGCGGGAGGGGGGGAGACCCAGTACTTC.

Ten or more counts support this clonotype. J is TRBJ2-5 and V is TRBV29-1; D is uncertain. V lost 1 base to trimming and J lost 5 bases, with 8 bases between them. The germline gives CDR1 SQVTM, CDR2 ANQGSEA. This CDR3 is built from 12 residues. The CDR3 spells CSVEGSWETQYF. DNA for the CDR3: TGCAGCGTTGAAGGGTCGTGGGAGACCCAGTACTTC.

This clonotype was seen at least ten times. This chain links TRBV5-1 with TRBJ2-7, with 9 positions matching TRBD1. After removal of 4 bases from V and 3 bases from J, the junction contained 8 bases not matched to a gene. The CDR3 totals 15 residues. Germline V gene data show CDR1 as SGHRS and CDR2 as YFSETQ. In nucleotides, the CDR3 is TGCGCCAGCAGCCGGGACAGGGAGGGAGGCTACGAGCAGTACTTC. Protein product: CASSRDREGGYEQYF.

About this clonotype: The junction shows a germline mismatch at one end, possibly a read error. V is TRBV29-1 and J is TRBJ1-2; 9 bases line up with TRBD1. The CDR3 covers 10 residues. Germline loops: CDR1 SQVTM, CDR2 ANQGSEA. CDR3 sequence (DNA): TGCAGCGTTGTGGGACAGGGAGTAGACTTC. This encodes CSVVGQGVDF.

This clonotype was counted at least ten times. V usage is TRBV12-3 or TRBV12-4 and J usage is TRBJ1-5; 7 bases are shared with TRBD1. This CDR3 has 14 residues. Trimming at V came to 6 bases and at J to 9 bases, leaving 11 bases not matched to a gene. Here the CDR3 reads CASSLGQRERPQHF. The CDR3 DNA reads TGTGCCAGCAGCCTGGGACAGAGGGAAAGGCCCCAGCATTTT.

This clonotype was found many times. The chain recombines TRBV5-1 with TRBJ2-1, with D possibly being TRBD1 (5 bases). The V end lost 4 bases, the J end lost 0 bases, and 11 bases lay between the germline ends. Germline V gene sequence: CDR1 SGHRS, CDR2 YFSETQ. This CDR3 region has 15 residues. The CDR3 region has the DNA TGCGCCAGCAGCCCAAGTGACAGCTCCTACAATGAGCAGTTCTTC. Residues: CASSPSDSSYNEQFF.

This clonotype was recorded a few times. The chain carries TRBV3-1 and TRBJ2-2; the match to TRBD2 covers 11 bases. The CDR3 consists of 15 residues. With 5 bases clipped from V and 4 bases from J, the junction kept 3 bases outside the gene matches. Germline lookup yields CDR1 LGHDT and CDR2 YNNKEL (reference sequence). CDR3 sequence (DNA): TGTGCCAGCAGCAAACTAGCGGGGGTCACCGGGGAGCTGTTTTTT. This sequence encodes CASSKLAGVTGELFF.

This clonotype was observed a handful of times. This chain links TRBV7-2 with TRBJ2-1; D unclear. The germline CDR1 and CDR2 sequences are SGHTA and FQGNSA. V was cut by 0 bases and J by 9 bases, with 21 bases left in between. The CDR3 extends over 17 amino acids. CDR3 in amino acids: CASSLAPDGPLSLEQFF. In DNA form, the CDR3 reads TGTGCCAGCAGCTTAGCACCCGACGGCCCTTTATCTCTTGAGCAGTTCTTC. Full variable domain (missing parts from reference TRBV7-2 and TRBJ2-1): GAGVSQSPSNKVTEKGKDVELRCDPISGHTALYWYRQSLGQGLEFLIYFQGNSAPDKSGLPSDRFSAERTGGSVSTLTIQRTQQEDSAVYLCASSLAPDGPLSLEQFFGPGTRLTVL.

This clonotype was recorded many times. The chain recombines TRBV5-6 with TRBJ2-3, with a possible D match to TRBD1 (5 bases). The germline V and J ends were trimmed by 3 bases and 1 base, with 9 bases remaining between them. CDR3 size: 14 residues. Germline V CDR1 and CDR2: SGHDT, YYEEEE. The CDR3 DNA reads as TGTGCCAGCAGCTCGGTGACAGGCACAGATACGCAGTATTTT. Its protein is CASSSVTGTDTQYF.

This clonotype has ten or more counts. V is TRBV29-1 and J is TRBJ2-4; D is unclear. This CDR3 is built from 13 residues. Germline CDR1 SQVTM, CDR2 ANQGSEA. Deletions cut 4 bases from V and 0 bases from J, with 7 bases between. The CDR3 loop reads CSVVWTAKNIQYF. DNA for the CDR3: TGCAGCGTTGTTTGGACAGCCAAAAACATTCAGTACTTC.

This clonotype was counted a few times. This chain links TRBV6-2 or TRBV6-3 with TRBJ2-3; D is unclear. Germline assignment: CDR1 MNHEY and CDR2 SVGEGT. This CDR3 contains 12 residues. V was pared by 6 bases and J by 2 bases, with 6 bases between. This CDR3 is CASRPNTDTQYF. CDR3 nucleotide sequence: TGTGCCAGCAGACCTAACACAGATACGCAGTATTTT.

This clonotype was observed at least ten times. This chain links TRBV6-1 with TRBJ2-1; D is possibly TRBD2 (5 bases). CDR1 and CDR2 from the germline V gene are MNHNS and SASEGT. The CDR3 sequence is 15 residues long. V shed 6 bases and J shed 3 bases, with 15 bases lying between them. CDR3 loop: CASRSIRGGYNEQFF. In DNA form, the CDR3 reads TGTGCCAGCAGGTCGATTCGGGGTGGCTACAATGAGCAGTTCTTC.

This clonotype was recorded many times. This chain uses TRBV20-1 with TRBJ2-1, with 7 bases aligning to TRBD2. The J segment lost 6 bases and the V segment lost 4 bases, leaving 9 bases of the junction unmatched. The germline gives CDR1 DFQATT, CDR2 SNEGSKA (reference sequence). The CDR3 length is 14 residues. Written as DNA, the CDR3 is TGCAGTGCTACCCCTGGACTAGGGTCCAATGAGCAGTTCTTC. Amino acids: CSATPGLGSNEQFF.

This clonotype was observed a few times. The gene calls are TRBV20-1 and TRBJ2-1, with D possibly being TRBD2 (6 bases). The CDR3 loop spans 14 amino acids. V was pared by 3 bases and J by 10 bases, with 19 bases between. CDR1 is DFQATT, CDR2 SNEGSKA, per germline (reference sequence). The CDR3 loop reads CSASDLGLFAEQFF. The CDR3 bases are TGCAGTGCTAGTGACTTGGGACTGTTTGCAGAGCAGTTCTTC.

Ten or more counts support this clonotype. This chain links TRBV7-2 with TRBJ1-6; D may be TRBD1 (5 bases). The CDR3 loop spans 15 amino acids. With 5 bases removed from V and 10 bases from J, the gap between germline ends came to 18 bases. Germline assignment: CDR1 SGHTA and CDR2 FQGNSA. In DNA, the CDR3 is TGTGCCAGCAGCCCCAGACAGCGTATTATGTCACCCCTCCACTTT. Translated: CASSPRQRIMSPLHF.

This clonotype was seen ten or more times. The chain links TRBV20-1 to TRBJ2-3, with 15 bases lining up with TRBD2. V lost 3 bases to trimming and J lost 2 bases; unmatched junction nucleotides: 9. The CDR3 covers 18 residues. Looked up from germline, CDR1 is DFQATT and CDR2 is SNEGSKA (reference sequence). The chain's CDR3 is CSASGQGTSGGNTDTQYF. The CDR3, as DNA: TGCAGTGCTAGTGGGCAGGGGACTAGCGGGGGGAACACAGATACGCAGTATTTT.

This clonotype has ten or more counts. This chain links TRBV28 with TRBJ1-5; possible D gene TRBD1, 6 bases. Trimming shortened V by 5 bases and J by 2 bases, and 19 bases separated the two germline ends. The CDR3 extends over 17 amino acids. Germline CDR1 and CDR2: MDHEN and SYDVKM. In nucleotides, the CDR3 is TGTGCCAGCAGTCTCCTCCGCGGGGGCCTCGGCAATCAGCCCCAGCATTTT. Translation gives CASSLLRGGLGNQPQHF.

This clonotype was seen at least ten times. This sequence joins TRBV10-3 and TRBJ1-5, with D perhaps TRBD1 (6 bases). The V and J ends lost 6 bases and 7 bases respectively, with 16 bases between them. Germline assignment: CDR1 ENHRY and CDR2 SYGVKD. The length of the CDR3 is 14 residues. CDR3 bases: TGTGCCATCAGCTCCGACAGGCTCTCCCAGCCCCAGCATTTT. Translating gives CAISSDRLSQPQHF.

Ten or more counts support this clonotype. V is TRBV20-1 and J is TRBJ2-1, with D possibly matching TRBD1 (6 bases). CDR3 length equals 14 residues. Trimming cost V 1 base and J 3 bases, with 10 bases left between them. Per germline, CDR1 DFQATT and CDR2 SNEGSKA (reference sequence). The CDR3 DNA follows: TGCAGTGCTAGAGTACAGGGAATCTACAATGAGCAGTTCTTC. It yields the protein CSARVQGIYNEQFF.

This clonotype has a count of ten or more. The CDR3 loop is CSVEDYRRATDTQYF. The CDR3 DNA sequence: TGCAGCGTTGAAGATTATCGCAGGGCCACAGATACGCAGTATTTT. The rearrangement links TRBV29-1 to TRBJ2-3; tentatively, D is TRBD1 (5 bases). The V end was cut by 0 bases, the J end by 2 bases, with 12 bases between. The CDR3 covers 15 residues. Germline CDR1 reads SQVTM; CDR2 reads ANQGSEA.

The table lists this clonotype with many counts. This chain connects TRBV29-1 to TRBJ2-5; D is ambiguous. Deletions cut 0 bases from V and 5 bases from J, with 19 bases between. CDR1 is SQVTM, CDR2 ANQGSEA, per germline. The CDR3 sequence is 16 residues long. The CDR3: CSVEDPGVGVTETQYF. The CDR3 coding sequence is TGCAGCGTTGAAGATCCTGGGGTTGGCGTAACGGAGACCCAGTACTTC. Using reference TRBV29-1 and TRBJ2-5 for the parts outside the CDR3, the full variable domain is SAVISQKPSRDICQRGTSLTIQCQVDSQVTMMFWYRQQPGQSLTLIATANQGSEATYESGFVIDKFPISRPNLTFSTLTVSNMSPEDSSIYLCSVEDPGVGVTETQYFGPGTRLLVL.

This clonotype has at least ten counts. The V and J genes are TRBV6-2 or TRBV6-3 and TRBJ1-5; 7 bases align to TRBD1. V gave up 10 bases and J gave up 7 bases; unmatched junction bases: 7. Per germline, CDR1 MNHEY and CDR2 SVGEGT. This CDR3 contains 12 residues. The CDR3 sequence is CATRQGGQPQHF. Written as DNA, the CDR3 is TGTGCCACACGACAGGGCGGGCAGCCCCAGCATTTT.

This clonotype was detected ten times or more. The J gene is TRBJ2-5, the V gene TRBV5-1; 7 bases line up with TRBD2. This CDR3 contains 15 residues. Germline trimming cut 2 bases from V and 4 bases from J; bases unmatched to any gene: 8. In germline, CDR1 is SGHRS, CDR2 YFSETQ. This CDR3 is CASSFLAAAVETQYF. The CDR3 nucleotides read TGCGCCAGCAGCTTTCTAGCGGCCGCGGTAGAGACCCAGTACTTC.